This T cell receptor beta chain emerged from a study of T cell changes during pregnancy in multiple sclerosis. Clones were read by immunoSEQ multiplex PCR, and TCRdb kept only the in-frame ones, dropping some. The sample lists 65,000 to 85,000 clones; about nine tenths were seen once. The V end lost 6 bases, the J end lost 7 bases, and 35 bases lay between the germline ends. The CDR3 length is 20 residues. CDR1 and CDR2 from the germline V gene are SGHNT and YENEEA. Sequenced here: CD4+ T cells from peripheral blood mononuclear cells, sampled after pregnancy. The chain has TRBV11-3 and TRBJ2-3, with D possibly being TRBD1 (5 bases). The source is a female donor with multiple sclerosis, enrolled in a pregnancy study. The CDR3 loop is CASSYYGLYRYVPSRNTQYF. The CDR3 DNA is TGTGCCAGCAGTTATTACGGGCTCTACAGGTACGTCCCTAGTCGGAATACGCAGTATTTT.